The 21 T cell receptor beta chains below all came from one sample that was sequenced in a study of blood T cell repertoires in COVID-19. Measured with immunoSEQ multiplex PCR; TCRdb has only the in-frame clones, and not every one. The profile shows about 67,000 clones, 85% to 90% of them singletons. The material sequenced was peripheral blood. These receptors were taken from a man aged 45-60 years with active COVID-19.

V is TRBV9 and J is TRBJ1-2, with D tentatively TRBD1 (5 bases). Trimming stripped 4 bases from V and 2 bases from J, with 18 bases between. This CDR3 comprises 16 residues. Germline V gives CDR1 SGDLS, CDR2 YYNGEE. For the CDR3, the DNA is TGTGCCAGCAGCCCGTCACCCAGGGATTGGAACTATGGCTACACCTTC. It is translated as CASSPSPRDWNYGYTF.

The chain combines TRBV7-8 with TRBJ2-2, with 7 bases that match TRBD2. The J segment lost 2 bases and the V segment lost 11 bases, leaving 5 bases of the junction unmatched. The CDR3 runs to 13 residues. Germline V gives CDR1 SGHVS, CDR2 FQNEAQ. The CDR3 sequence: CAGSGANTGELFF. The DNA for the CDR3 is TGTGCCGGGAGCGGGGCTAACACCGGGGAGCTGTTTTTT.

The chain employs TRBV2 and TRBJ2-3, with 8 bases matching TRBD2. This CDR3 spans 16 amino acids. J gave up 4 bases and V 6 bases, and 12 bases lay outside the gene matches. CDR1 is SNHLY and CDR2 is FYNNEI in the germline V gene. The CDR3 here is CASRAAMGGGPDTQYF. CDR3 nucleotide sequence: TGTGCCAGCAGGGCCGCTATGGGCGGGGGGCCAGATACGCAGTATTTT.

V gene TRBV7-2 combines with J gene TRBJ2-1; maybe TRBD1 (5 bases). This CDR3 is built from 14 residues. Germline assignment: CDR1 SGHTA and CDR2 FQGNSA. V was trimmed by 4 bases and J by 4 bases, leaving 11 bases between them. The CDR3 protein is CASSYPQGYNEQFF. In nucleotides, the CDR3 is TGTGCCAGCAGCTACCCCCAGGGATACAATGAGCAGTTCTTC.

CDR3 in DNA: TGTGCCAGCAGCGTGCTGGGGGGAACCCTGAACACTGAAGCTTTCTTT. Translated: CASSVLGGTLNTEAFF. The chain has TRBV9 and TRBJ1-1; possible D gene TRBD1, 5 bases. Trimming removed 2 bases at V and 0 bases at J, with 14 bases between. Germline V lookup: CDR1 SGDLS, CDR2 YYNGEE. The CDR3 totals 16 residues.

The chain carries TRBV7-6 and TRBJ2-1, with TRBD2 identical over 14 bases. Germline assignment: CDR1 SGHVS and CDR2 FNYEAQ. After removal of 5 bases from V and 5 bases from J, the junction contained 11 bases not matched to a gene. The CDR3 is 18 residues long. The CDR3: CASSMGLAGEIGHNEQFF. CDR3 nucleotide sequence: TGTGCCAGCAGCATGGGACTAGCGGGAGAAATTGGGCACAATGAGCAGTTCTTC.

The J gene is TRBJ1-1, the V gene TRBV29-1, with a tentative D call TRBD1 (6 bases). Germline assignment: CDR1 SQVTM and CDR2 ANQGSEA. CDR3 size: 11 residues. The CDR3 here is CAGGQDTEAFF. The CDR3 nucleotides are TGCGCGGGGGGACAAGACACTGAAGCTTTCTTT.

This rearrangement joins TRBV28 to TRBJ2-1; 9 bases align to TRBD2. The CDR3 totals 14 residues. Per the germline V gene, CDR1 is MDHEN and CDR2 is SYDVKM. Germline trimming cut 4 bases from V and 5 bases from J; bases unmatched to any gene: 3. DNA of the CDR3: TGTGCCAGCAGTTGGACTAGCGCTGACAATGAGCAGTTCTTC. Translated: CASSWTSADNEQFF.

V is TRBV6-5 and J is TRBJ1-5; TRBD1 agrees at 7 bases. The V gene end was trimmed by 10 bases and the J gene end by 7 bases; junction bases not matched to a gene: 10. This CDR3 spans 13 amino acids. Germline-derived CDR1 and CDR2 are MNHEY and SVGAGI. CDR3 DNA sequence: TGTGCCATCGAAGCTACAGGGGTGCAGCCCCAGCATTTT. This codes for CAIEATGVQPQHF.

The CDR3 region is CARRRLAGHPAYEQYF. For the CDR3, the DNA is TGTGCTCGCAGGCGACTAGCGGGGCACCCCGCCTACGAGCAGTACTTC. This chain connects TRBV12-5 to TRBJ2-7; 11 nucleotides line up with TRBD2. Germline lookup yields CDR1 LGHNT and CDR2 FRNRAP. V trimming: 11 bases; J trimming: 2 bases; junction bases outside the gene matches: 14. The CDR3 totals 16 residues.

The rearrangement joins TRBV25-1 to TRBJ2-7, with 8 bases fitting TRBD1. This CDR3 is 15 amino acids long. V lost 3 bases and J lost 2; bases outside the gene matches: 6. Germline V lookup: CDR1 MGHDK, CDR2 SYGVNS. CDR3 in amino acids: CASSDPRQGPYEQYF. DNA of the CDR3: TGTGCCAGCAGTGACCCGAGACAGGGGCCCTACGAGCAGTACTTC.

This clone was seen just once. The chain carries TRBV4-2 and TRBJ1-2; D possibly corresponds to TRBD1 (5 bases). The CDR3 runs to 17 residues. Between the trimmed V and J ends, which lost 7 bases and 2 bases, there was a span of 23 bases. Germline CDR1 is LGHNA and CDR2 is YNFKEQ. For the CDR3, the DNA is TGTGCCAGCACCCCCCGGCGAGGGACTCAGGGCAACTATGGCTACACCTTC. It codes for CASTPRRGTQGNYGYTF.

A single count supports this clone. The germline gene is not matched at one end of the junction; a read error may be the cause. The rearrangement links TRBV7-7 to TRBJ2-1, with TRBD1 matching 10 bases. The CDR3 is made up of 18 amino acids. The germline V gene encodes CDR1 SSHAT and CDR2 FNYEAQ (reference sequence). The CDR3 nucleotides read TGTGCTAGCAGCCGGGGTGTGTTCCGACAGGGGGCGAGGCATGAGCAGTTCTTC. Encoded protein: CASSRGVFRQGARHEQFF.

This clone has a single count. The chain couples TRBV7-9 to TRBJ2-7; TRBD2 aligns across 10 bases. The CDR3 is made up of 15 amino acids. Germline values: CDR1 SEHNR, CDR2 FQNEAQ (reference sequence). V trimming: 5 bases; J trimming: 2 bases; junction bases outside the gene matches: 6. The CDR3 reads CASSKTSGPTYEQYF. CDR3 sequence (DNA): TGTGCCAGCAGCAAGACTAGCGGGCCTACCTACGAGCAGTACTTC.

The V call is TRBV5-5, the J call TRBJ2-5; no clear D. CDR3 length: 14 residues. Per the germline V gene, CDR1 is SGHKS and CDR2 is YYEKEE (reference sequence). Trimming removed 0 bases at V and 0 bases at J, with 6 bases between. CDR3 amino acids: CASSLVGDQETQYF. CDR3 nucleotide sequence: TGTGCCAGCAGCTTGGTGGGCGACCAAGAGACCCAGTACTTC.

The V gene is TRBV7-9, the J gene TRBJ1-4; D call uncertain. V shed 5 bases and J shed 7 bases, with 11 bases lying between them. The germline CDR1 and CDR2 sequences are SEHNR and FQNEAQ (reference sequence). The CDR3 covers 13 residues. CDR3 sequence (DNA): TGTGCCAGCAGCAAAGAGCAACGTGAAAAACTGTTTTTT. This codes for CASSKEQREKLFF.

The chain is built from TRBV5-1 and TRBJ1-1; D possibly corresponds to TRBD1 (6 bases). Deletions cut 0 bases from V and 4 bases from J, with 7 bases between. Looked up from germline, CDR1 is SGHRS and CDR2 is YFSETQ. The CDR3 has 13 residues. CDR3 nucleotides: TGCGCCAGCAGCTTGGGGGGGCCCACTGAAGCTTTCTTT. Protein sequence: CASSLGGPTEAFF.

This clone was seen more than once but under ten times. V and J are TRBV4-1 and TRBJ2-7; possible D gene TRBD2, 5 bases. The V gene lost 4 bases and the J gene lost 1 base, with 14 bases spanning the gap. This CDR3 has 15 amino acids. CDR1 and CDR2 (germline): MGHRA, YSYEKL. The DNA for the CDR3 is TGCGCCAGCAGCCGCGGGCCCGGAGGTTCCTACGAGCAGTACTTC. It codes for CASSRGPGGSYEQYF.

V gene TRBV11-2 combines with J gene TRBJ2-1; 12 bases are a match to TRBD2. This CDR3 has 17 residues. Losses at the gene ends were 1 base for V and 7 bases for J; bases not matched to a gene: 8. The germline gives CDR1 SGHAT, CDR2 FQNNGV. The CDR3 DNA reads TGTGCCAGCAGCTTAGGGCGGGGACTAGCGGGTTCTAATGAGCAGTTCTTC. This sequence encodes CASSLGRGLAGSNEQFF.

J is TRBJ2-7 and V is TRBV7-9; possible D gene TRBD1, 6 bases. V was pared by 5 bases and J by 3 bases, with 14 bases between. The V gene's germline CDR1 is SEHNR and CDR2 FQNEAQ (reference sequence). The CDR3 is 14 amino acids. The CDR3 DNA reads TGTGCCAGCAGCCGCAGGGGAGTGGGCTACGAGCAGTACTTC. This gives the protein CASSRRGVGYEQYF.

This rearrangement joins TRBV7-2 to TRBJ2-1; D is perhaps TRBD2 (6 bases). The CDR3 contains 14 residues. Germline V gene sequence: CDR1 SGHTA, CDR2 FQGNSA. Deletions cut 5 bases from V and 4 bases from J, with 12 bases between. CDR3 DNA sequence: TGTGCCAGCAGCATTAGCGGCCCATACAATGAGCAGTTCTTC. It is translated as CASSISGPYNEQFF.